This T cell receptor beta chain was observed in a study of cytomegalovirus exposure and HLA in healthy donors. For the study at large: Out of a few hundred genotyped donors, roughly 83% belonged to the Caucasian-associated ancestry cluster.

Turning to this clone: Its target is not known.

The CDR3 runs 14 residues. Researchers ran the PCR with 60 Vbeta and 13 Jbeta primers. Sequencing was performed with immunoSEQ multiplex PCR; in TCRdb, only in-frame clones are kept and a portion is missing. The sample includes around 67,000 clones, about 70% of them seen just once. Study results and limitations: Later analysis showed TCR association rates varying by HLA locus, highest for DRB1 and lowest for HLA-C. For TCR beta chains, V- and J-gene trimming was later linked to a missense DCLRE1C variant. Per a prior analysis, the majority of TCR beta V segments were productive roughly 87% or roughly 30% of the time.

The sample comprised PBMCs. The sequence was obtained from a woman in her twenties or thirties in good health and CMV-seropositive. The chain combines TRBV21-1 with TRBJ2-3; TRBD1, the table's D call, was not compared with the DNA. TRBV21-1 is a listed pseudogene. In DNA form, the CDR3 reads TGTGCCAGCGGATTCGGGACAGGAGAAGATACGCAGTATTTT. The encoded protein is CASGFGTGEDTQYF.